The clone carrying this T cell receptor (beta chain) turned up a few times. As yet, its antigen is unknown. The sample comes from a study of regulatory T cells in long-lasting Graves disease. Study observations and caveats: Persistent Graves' patients showed a TCR diversity that was lower than that of newly diagnosed ones. Gene preferences differed: TRBV28, TRBJ1-2, TRBJ2-5 in persistent cases. Only a small sample size was used, which may have cut accuracy. Relative to new patients (roughly 950), persistent patients exhibited greater sharing of public clonotypes (around 2,800).

CDR3-region Arm-PCR and iRepertoire HTBI primers produced the TCR beta libraries. TCRdb re-called the multiplex PCR reads through MiXCR, storing one row per CDR3 protein. Of over 350,000 distinct CDR3 sequences in the sample, more than 20% were seen once. Specified time point: persistent/refractory GD, antithyroid drugs over 5 years with positive TRAb. PBMCs provided the RNA from which the TCR library was made. Trimming stripped 4 bases from V and 4 bases from J, with 17 bases between. Germline lookup yields CDR1 SGHKS and CDR2 YYEKEE (reference sequence). The CDR3 is made up of 15 amino acids. The specimen comprised peripheral blood mononuclear cells (PBMCs), sampled when the disease was refractory, from a patient treated with antithyroid drugs. The receptor was isolated from a female donor with Graves disease. J is TRBJ1-1 and V is TRBV5-5; D unclear. In DNA, the CDR3 is TGTGCCAGCAGCACCCAACTGGGCGTGAGCACTGAAGCTTTCTTT. Its protein product is CASSTQLGVSTEAFF.